Sequencing of this TCR beta chain was carried out in a study of blood T cell repertoires in COVID-19 (dated by TCRdb to 2019 to 2021). As for the study more broadly: Samples from collaborators originated in the United States, Italy and Spain and spanned both the acute and convalescent phases of COVID-19. Deeply sampled blood TCRbeta repertoires from subjects exposed to, actively infected with, or recovered from COVID-19 were included in the dataset. The repertoires were released in a freely available public database intended as a resource for research on the immune response to SARS-CoV-2. HLA class I and class II types, where available, came from metadata supplied by the sample provider rather than from assay-based typing. Samples came from the ongoing ImmuneRACE study (first 160 participants) plus 1,254 subjects from 6 global collaborators. Sample metadata almost always included a de-identified subject ID, COVID-19 status, age in years and sex. The prospective study material was composed of cDNA or gDNA derived from T cells, B-cell-depleted T cells, or PBMCs. Overall results and qualifications from the work: How much clinical and demographic metadata was included differed by source and by participant, and the metadata was provided uncurated.

Participants in the prospective study were enrolled through a virtual design, were aged roughly 18 to 100 years, and lived in approximately 25 United States geographic areas. In the prospective study, cohorts were assigned on the basis of participant-reported clinical history obtained from a screening survey and a study questionnaire. Recovered participants in ImmuneRACE Cohort 3 were defined by two consecutive negative NP/OP PCR tests, clearance by a healthcare professional, or resolution of symptoms. In the prospective study, mobile phlebotomists collected whole blood, serum and a nasopharyngeal or oropharyngeal swab from each participant. Additional blood draws and questionnaires over an approximately two-month period could optionally be provided by prospective study participants. Before DNA extraction, prospective study blood samples were shipped either frozen or at room temperature. The immunoSEQ Assay, a bias-controlled multiplex PCR, was used to amplify TCRbeta CDR3 regions from genomic DNA. In the source study's methods: Within the assay, amplification of reference gene primers was used to estimate how many nucleated cells each sample contained. To quantify the absolute abundance of each unique TCRbeta CDR3 rearrangement, sequence reads were collapsed and filtered. For each sample, productive Simpson clonality was calculated as the square root of Simpson's diversity index across productive rearrangements. TCRdb limited this immuneACCESS table to in-frame rearrangements with V and J called. A share of clones is missing; checked studies link under half to unresolved V genes, and the rest is unexplained. V and J calls and clone size come straight from that table; D and trimming were deduced from the DNA. Here the sample has 270,000 or so clones; 80% to 85% occur a single time. The top ten hold about 3% of the sample.

According to the germline V gene (reference sequence), CDR1 reads LNHNV and CDR2 reads YYDKDF. Trimming takes 0 bases from V and 1 base from J, and the germline ends sit 9 bases apart. From the cysteine through the phenylalanine, the CDR3 covers 15 amino acids. Only CDR3 DNA remains: 45 bases, in frame from the first base. This clone was counted a single time. Its antigen is not yet known. No base-level quality is on record; no much larger clone is a single base apart. This sequence uses TRBV15 and TRBJ1-1; D gene: possibly TRBD1, on 6 matching bases. Sequencing input: PBMCs or T cells enriched from blood (not recorded which). The receptor was isolated from a man aged 45-65 years who had recovered from COVID-19. The nucleotide sequence reads TGTGCCACCAGCAGAGATCAGGGGAGGAACACTGAAGCTTTCTTT. Its protein reads: CATSRDQGRNTEAFF.